Below, one T cell receptor (beta chain) is given with its context. What it recognizes is unknown. The data were taken from a study of shared clonotypes between healthy human individuals. For every subset, genomic DNA was evenly distributed across several immunoSEQ plates. Sequenced by immunoSEQ multiplex PCR; TCRdb stores in-frame clones only, minus some. Among some 2.3 million clones, over 90% were seen once, and the ten largest hold under 0.45%. Overall study results and limits: Approximately 4.6% of naive CD4 clonotypes were shared across several donors. Unshared clonotypes carried lower generation probabilities than those common to all four donors.

Germline values: CDR1 SGHAT, CDR2 FQNNGV. Trimming removed 3 bases at V and 6 bases at J, with 12 bases between. This CDR3 has 14 residues. Caucasian adults living in Nashville, Tennessee, provided all samples. The TCR sequence derives from a man between 18 and 29 years old in good health. Some clones in this sample may be carry-over from other donors' samples. J is TRBJ1-5 and V is TRBV11-2; a weak D match, TRBD1 (5 bases). Sample: naive CD4+ T cells from PBMCs. Sample subset: CD45RA+ positively selected. This CDR3 is CASSFDAGSQPQHF. The CDR3 DNA sequence: TGTGCCAGCAGCTTTGATGCAGGGAGTCAGCCCCAGCATTTT.